The clone carrying this T cell receptor (beta chain) was counted a few times. As yet, its antigen is unknown. TCRdb called the reads again in MiXCR, with one record for every CDR3 protein. The sample yields approximately 990,000 distinct CDR3 sequences, less than 40% seen once. This record comes from a study of T cell repertoires in cytomegalovirus infection. Turning to the study itself: Public TCR beta signatures marked donors with CMV infection and the matching HLA. Whole-study findings and limits: Of the TCR beta families, the public ones yielded a cumulative frequency that identified carriers of CMV plus the relevant HLA.

V lost 6 bases to trimming and J lost 3 bases, with 11 bases between them. The CDR3 is made up of 14 amino acids. Germline CDR1 and CDR2: KGHDR and SFDVKD. The chain uses TRBV24-1 and TRBJ1-5, with no clear D. The sample was cultured CD8+ T cells from PBMCs, taken from culture after CMV antigen stimulation. This TCR was recovered from a human donor in good health (CMV status not recorded). Some clones in this sample may be carry-over from other donors' samples. Written as DNA, the CDR3 is TGTGCCACCAGTCCGGACTGGTACAATCAGCCCCAGCATTTT. Translating it yields CATSPDWYNQPQHF.